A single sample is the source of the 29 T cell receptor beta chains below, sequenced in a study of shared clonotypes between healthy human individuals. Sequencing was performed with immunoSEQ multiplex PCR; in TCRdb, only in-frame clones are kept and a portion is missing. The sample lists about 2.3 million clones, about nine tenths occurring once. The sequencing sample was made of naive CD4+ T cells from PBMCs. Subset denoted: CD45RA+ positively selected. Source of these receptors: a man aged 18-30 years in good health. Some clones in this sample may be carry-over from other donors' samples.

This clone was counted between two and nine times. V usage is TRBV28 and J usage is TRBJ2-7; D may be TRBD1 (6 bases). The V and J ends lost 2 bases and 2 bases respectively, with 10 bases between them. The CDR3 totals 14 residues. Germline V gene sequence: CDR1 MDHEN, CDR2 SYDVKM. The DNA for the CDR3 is TGTGCCAGCAGTTTAGAGGGACATACCTACGAGCAGTACTTC. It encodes CASSLEGHTYEQYF.

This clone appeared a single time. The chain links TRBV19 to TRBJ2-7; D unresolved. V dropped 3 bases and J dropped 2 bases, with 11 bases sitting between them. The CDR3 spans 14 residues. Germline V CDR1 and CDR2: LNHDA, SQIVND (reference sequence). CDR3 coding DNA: TGTGCCAGTAGTATCCGGGCGGTTACCTACGAGCAGTACTTC. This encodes CASSIRAVTYEQYF.

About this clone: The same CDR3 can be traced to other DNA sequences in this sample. The CDR3 DNA sequence: TGCGCCAGCAGCTTGTCCAGCGGGGGGCAAGAGACCCAGTACTTC. Its protein product is CASSLSSGGQETQYF. V is TRBV5-1 and J is TRBJ2-5; 9 nucleotides align to TRBD2. The CDR3 consists of 15 residues. The germline V gene encodes CDR1 SGHRS and CDR2 YFSETQ. V lost 1 base and J lost 2; bases outside the gene matches: 3.

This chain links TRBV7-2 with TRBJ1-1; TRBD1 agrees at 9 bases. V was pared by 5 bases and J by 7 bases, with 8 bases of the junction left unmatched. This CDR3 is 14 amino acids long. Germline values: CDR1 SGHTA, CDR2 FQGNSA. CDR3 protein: CASSLGTGLIEAFF. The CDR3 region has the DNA TGTGCCAGCAGCCTCGGGACAGGGTTGATTGAAGCTTTCTTT.

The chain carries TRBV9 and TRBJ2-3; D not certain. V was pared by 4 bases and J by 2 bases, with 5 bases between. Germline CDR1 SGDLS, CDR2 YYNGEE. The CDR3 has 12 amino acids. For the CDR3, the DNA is TGTGCCAGCAGCCCGAACACAGATACGCAGTATTTT. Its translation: CASSPNTDTQYF.

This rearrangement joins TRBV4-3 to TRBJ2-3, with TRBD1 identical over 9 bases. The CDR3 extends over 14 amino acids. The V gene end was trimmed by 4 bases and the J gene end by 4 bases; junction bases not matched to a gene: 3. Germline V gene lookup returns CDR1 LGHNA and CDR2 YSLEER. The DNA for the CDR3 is TGCGCCAGCAGCCGAGGACAGGGGTCAGATACGCAGTATTTT. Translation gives CASSRGQGSDTQYF.

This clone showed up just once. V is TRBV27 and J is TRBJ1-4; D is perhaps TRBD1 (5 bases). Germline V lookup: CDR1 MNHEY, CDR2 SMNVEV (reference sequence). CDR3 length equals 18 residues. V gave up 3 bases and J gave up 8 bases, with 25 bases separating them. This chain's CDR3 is CASSFSAVRGPGWEKLFF. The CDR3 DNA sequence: TGTGCCAGCAGTTTTTCAGCTGTCCGGGGCCCGGGTTGGGAAAAACTGTTTTTT.

This CDR3 reads CATSREGLAGVNEQFF. The CDR3 DNA reads as TGTGCCACCAGCAGAGAGGGACTAGCGGGAGTGAATGAGCAGTTCTTC. The rearrangement links TRBV15 to TRBJ2-1, with 14 bases fitting TRBD2. Germline V gives CDR1 LNHNV, CDR2 YYDKDF (reference sequence). V was clipped by 0 bases and J by 7 bases; unmatched bases: 2. This CDR3 spans 16 amino acids.

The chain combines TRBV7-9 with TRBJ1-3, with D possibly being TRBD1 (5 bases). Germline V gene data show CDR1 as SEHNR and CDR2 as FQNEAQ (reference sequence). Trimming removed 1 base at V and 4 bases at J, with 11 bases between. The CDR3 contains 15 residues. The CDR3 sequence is CASSLDAGTGNTIYF. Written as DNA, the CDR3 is TGTGCCAGCAGCTTAGATGCAGGGACGGGAAACACCATATATTTT.

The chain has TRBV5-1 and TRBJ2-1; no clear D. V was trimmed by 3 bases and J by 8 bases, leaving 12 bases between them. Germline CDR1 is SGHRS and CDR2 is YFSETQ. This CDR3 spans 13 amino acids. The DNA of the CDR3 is TGCGCCAGCAGCTCCATCCCGTTGGATGAGCAGTTCTTC. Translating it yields CASSSIPLDEQFF.

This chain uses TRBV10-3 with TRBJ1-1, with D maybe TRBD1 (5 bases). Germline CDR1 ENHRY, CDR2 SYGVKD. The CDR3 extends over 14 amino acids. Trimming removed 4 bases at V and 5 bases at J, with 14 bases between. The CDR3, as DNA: TGTGCCATCAGTGCAGGGTATGATGGGACTGAAGCTTTCTTT. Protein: CAISAGYDGTEAFF.

The CDR3 reads CASSSIPGQGNLYPEQYF. The DNA for the CDR3 is TGTGCCAGCAGCTCTATACCGGGACAGGGAAATCTGTACCCCGAGCAGTACTTC. The chain employs TRBV7-9 and TRBJ2-7; 9 bases line up with TRBD1. Losses at the gene ends were 4 bases for V and 6 bases for J; bases not matched to a gene: 19. The CDR3 totals 18 residues. Germline CDR1 is SEHNR and CDR2 is FQNEAQ (reference sequence).

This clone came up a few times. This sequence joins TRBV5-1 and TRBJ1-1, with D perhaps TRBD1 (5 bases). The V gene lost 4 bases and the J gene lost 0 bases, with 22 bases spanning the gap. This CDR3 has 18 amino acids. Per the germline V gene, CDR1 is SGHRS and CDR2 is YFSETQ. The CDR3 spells CASSEPRVGNSMNTEAFF. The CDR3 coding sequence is TGCGCCAGCAGCGAACCCAGGGTGGGGAACTCGATGAACACTGAAGCTTTCTTT.

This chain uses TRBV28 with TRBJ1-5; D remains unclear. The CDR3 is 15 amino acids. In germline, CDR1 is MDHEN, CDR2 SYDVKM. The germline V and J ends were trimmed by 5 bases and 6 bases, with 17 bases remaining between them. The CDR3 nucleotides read TGTGCCAGCAGTACAATCCCTCGGGGAGGTCAGCCCCAGCATTTT. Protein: CASSTIPRGGQPQHF. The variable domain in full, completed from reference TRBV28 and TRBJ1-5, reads DVKVTQSSRYLVKRTGEKVFLECVQDMDHENMFWYRQDPGLGLRLIYFSYDVKMKEKGDIPEGYSVSREKKERFSLILESASTNQTSMYLCASSTIPRGGQPQHFGDGTRLSIL.

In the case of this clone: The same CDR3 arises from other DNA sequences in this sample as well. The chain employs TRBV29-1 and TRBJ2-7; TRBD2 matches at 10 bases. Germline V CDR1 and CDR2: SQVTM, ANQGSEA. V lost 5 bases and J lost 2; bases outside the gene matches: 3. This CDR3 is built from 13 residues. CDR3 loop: CSVSGLAAYEQYF. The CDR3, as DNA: TGCAGCGTTTCCGGACTAGCGGCCTACGAGCAGTACTTC.

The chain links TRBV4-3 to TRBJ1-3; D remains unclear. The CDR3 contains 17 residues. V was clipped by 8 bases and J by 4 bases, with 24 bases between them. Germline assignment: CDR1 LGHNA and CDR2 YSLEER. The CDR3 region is CASGRWGDPLRGNTIYF. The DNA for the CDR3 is TGCGCCAGCGGGCGATGGGGAGACCCCCTTAGGGGAAACACCATATATTTT.

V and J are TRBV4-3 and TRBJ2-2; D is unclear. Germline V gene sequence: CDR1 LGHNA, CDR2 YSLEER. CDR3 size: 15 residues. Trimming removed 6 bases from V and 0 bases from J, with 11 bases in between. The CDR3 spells CASSLDGSNTGELFF. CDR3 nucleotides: TGCGCCAGCAGTCTTGACGGCTCGAACACCGGGGAGCTGTTTTTT.

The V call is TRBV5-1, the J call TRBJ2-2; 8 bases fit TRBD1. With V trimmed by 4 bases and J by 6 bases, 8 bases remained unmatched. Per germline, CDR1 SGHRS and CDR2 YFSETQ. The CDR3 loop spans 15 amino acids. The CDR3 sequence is CASSRGQGGPGELFF. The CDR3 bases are TGCGCCAGCAGCCGCGGACAGGGAGGACCCGGGGAGCTGTTTTTT.

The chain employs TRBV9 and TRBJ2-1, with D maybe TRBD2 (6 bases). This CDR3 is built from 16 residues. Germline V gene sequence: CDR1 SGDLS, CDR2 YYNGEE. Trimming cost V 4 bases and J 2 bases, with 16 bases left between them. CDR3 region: CASSPSGERAYNEQFF. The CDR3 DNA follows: TGTGCCAGCAGCCCCAGTGGGGAGCGGGCCTACAATGAGCAGTTCTTC.

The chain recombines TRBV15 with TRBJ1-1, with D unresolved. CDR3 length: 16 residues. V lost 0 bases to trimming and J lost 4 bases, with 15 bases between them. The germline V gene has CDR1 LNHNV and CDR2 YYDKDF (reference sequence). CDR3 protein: CATSRDAGFMSTEAFF. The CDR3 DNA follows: TGTGCCACCAGCAGAGATGCGGGATTTATGAGCACTGAAGCTTTCTTT.

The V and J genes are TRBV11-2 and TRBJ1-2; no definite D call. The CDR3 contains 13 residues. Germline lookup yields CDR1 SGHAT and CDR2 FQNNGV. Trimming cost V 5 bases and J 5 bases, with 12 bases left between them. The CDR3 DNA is TGTGCCAGCAGCATCGCCCCGATGTATGGCTACACCTTC. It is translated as CASSIAPMYGYTF.

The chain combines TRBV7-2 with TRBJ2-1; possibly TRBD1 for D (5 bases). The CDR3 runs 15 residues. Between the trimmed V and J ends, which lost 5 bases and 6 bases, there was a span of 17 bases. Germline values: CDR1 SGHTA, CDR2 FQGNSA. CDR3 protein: CASSARNQGFNEQFF. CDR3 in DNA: TGTGCCAGCAGCGCGAGAAACCAGGGCTTCAATGAGCAGTTCTTC.

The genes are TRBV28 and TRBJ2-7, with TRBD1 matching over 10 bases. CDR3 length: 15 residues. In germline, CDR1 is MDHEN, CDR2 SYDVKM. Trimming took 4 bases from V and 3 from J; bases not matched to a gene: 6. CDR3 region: CASSSVGQGFYEQYF. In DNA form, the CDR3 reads TGTGCCAGCAGTTCAGTGGGACAGGGGTTCTACGAGCAGTACTTC.

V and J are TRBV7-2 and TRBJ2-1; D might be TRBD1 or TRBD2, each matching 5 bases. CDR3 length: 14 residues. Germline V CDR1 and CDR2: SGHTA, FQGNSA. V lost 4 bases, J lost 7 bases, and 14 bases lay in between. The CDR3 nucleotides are TGTGCCAGCAGCTCTGGTGGGGGTCTGAATGAGCAGTTCTTC. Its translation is CASSSGGGLNEQFF. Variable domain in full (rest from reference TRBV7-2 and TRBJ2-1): GAGVSQSPSNKVTEKGKDVELRCDPISGHTALYWYRQSLGQGLEFLIYFQGNSAPDKSGLPSDRFSAERTGGSVSTLTIQRTQQEDSAVYLCASSSGGGLNEQFFGPGTRLTVL.

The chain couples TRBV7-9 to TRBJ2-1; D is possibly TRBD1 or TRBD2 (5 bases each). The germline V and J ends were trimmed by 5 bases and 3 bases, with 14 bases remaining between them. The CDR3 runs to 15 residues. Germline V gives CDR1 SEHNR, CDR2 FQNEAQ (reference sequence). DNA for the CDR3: TGTGCCAGCAGCCCCCAAGGGGAGTTCTACAATGAGCAGTTCTTC. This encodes CASSPQGEFYNEQFF.

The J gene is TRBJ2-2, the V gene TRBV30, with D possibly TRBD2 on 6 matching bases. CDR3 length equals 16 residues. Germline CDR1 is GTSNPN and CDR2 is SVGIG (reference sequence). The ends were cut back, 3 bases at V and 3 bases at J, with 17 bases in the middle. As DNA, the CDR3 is TGTGCCTGGAGCCGCATGTTGGACTATCACACCGGGGAGCTGTTTTTT. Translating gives CAWSRMLDYHTGELFF.

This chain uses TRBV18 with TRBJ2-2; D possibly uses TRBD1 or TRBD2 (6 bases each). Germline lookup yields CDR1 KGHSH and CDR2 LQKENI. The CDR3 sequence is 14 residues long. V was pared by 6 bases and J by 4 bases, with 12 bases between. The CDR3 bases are TGTGCCAGCTCCCTAGGAGGGGGCACCGGGGAGCTGTTTTTT. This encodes CASSLGGGTGELFF.

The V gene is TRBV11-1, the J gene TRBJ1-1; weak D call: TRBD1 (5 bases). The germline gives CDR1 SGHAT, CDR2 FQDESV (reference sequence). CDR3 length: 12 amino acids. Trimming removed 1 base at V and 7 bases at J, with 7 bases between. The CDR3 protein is CASSLGDLEAFF. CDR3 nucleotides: TGTGCCAGCAGCTTAGGGGACCTTGAAGCTTTCTTT. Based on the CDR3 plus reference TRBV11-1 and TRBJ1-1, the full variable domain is EAEVAQSPRYKITEKSQAVAFWCDPISGHATLYWYRQILGQGPELLVQFQDESVVDDSQLPKDRFSAERLKGVDSTLKIQPAELGDSAMYLCASSLGDLEAFFGQGTRLTVV.

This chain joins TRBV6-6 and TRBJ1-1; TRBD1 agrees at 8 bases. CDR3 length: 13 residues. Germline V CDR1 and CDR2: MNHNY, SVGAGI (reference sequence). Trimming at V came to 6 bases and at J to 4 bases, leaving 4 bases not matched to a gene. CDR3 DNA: TGTGCCAGCAGCCGACAGGGGTTCACTGAAGCTTTCTTT. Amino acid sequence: CASSRQGFTEAFF.